Each of the 32 T cell receptor beta chains below was sequenced from the same sample in a study of shared clonotypes between healthy human individuals. Repertoires were generated with immunoSEQ multiplex PCR, while TCRdb's copy carries only in-frame clones and drops some. The table has some 2.3 million clones, over 90% seen once. Source material: naive CD4+ T cells from PBMCs. Described subset: CD45RA+ positively selected. These receptors came from a man aged 18 to 29 in good health. Some clones in this sample may be carry-over from other donors' samples.

The chain combines TRBV4-3 with TRBJ2-1; TRBD2 matches at 10 bases. This CDR3 spans 17 amino acids. The V and J ends lost 0 bases and 1 base, in that order; junction bases with no gene match: 3. In germline, CDR1 is LGHNA, CDR2 YSLEER. The CDR3 DNA follows: TGCGCCAGCAGCCAAGAGGGACTAGCGAGTTCCTACAATGAGCAGTTCTTC. This gives the protein CASSQEGLASSYNEQFF.

The V gene is TRBV15, the J gene TRBJ2-7, with 14 nucleotides matching TRBD2. Germline-derived CDR1 and CDR2 are LNHNV and YYDKDF (reference sequence). This CDR3 contains 17 residues. With V trimmed by 5 bases and J by 2 bases, 8 bases remained unmatched. For the CDR3, the DNA is TGTGCCACCAGCGGCGGACTAGCGGGAGGCCGTACCTACGAGCAGTACTTC. Translated, it gives CATSGGLAGGRTYEQYF.

V and J are TRBV5-1 and TRBJ2-1; 9 positions match TRBD2. The CDR3 is 16 amino acids. Germline loops: CDR1 SGHRS, CDR2 YFSETQ. V was pared by 0 bases and J by 3 bases, with 4 bases of the junction left unmatched. The CDR3: CASSLASGRIYNEQFF. In nucleotides, the CDR3 is TGCGCCAGCAGCTTGGCGAGCGGGAGGATCTACAATGAGCAGTTCTTC.

This sequence joins TRBV28 and TRBJ2-2, with 13 bases matching TRBD2. The CDR3 consists of 17 residues. The trim removed 5 bases at V and 5 bases at J, leaving 8 bases unmatched. From germline, CDR1 is MDHEN and CDR2 SYDVKM. The CDR3 region has the DNA TGTGCCAGCAGTACACCCGGACTAGCGGGAGAAACCGGGGAGCTGTTTTTT. The encoded protein is CASSTPGLAGETGELFF.

This chain links TRBV6-6 with TRBJ1-5; 9 positions agree with TRBD1. CDR1 and CDR2 from the germline V gene are MNHNY and SVGAGI (reference sequence). V lost 6 bases and J lost 4; bases outside the gene matches: 7. The CDR3 totals 15 residues. CDR3 loop: CASSQGQGWNQPQHF. The CDR3 DNA is TGTGCCAGCAGCCAGGGACAGGGATGGAATCAGCCCCAGCATTTT.

The chain couples TRBV7-2 to TRBJ1-3, with D possibly matching TRBD1 (6 bases). The CDR3 extends over 15 amino acids. Trimming stripped 5 bases from V and 2 bases from J, with 13 bases between. CDR1 is SGHTA, CDR2 FQGNSA, per germline. Here the CDR3 reads CASSAPRGAGNTIYF. CDR3 nucleotides: TGTGCCAGCAGCGCCCCGAGGGGGGCTGGAAACACCATATATTTT.

The rearrangement uses TRBV7-9 and TRBJ2-7; D is perhaps TRBD2 (5 bases). Germline CDR1 reads SEHNR; CDR2 reads FQNEAQ (reference sequence). CDR3 length: 14 amino acids. The V gene lost 2 bases and the J gene lost 6 bases, with 14 bases spanning the gap. CDR3 protein: CASSLLTGGLEQYF. CDR3 nucleotide sequence: TGTGCCAGCAGCTTACTGACGGGCGGGCTCGAGCAGTACTTC. The full variable domain, rest sourced from reference TRBV7-9 and TRBJ2-7, is DTGVSQNPRHKITKRGQNVTFRCDPISEHNRLYWYRQTLGQGPEFLTYFQNEAQLEKSRLLSDRFSAERPKGSFSTLEIQRTEQGDSAMYLCASSLLTGGLEQYFGPGTRLTVT.

Remarks on this clone: Other nucleotide sequences from this sample produce the same CDR3. The chain couples TRBV5-1 to TRBJ1-1, with 10 positions matching TRBD1. The length of the CDR3 is 15 residues. J gave up 2 bases and V 2 bases, and 3 bases lay outside the gene matches. Germline-derived CDR1 and CDR2 are SGHRS and YFSETQ. The CDR3 loop is CASSFRTGGNTEAFF. The CDR3 bases are TGCGCCAGCAGCTTTCGGACAGGGGGTAACACTGAAGCTTTCTTT.

J is TRBJ2-3 and V is TRBV4-2; 11 bases map to TRBD2. CDR1 and CDR2 from the germline V gene are LGHNA and YNFKEQ. The CDR3 sequence is 17 residues long. V trimming: 0 bases; J trimming: 4 bases; junction bases outside the gene matches: 6. This CDR3 reads CASSQDLGSGRADTQYF. As DNA, the CDR3 is TGTGCCAGCAGCCAAGATCTCGGTAGCGGGAGGGCAGATACGCAGTATTTT.

The CDR3 nucleotides read TGCAGCGTCCCGGGACGGCATAATGAAAAACTGTTTTTT. It translates to CSVPGRHNEKLFF. V and J are TRBV29-1 and TRBJ1-4; TRBD1 is a possible D gene (5 bases). The V and J ends lost 6 bases and 4 bases respectively, with 12 bases between them. The CDR3 sequence is 13 residues long. Germline V gene sequence: CDR1 SQVTM, CDR2 ANQGSEA. The whole variable domain, filled in from reference TRBV29-1 and TRBJ1-4, reads SAVISQKPSRDICQRGTSLTIQCQVDSQVTMMFWYRQQPGQSLTLIATANQGSEATYESGFVIDKFPISRPNLTFSTLTVSNMSPEDSSIYLCSVPGRHNEKLFFGSGTQLSVL.

V and J are TRBV12-5 and TRBJ2-1; D tentatively fits TRBD1 or TRBD2 (5 bases each). Trimming shortened V by 6 bases and J by 8 bases, and 20 bases separated the two germline ends. Germline-derived CDR1 and CDR2 are LGHNT and FRNRAP. This CDR3 has 15 residues. The CDR3 sequence: CASGPGTHVTHEQFF. The CDR3 DNA reads TGTGCTAGTGGACCCGGGACCCATGTCACTCATGAGCAGTTCTTC.

The chain couples TRBV11-2 to TRBJ2-6; no reliable D call. Trimming left V 5 bases short and J 4 bases short, with 12 bases between. The germline V gene encodes CDR1 SGHAT and CDR2 FQNNGV. This CDR3 has 15 amino acids. The CDR3 DNA follows: TGTGCCAGCAGCCCCTCTCGGTCCGGGGCCAACGTCCTGACTTTC. Encoded protein: CASSPSRSGANVLTF.

The chain has TRBV6-5 and TRBJ1-3, with D hard to call. The length of the CDR3 is 16 residues. From germline, CDR1 is MNHEY and CDR2 SVGAGI. V lost 2 bases to trimming and J lost 1 base, with 12 bases between them. CDR3 loop: CASSYGPRPSGNTIYF. CDR3 in DNA: TGTGCCAGCAGTTACGGGCCGAGACCATCTGGAAACACCATATATTTT.

This chain joins TRBV18 and TRBJ2-1, with no clear D. The CDR3 loop spans 15 amino acids. The germline CDR1 and CDR2 sequences are KGHSH and LQKENI. Trimming shortened V by 2 bases and J by 5 bases, and 13 bases separated the two germline ends. The CDR3 loop is CASSPGQKGHNEQFF. DNA of the CDR3: TGTGCCAGCTCACCAGGGCAAAAGGGTCACAATGAGCAGTTCTTC.

The rearrangement joins TRBV7-2 to TRBJ2-7; 9 bases align to TRBD2. Germline assignment: CDR1 SGHTA and CDR2 FQGNSA. This CDR3 spans 16 amino acids. V trimming: 2 bases; J trimming: 3 bases; junction bases outside the gene matches: 8. The CDR3 protein is CASSLLGGLALYEQYF. The CDR3 bases are TGTGCCAGCAGCTTACTTGGGGGACTAGCACTCTACGAGCAGTACTTC.

The J gene is TRBJ2-6, the V gene TRBV5-1; D is uncertain. Per germline, CDR1 SGHRS and CDR2 YFSETQ. This CDR3 spans 17 amino acids. Trimming cost V 4 bases and J 4 bases, with 18 bases left between them. The DNA of the CDR3 is TGCGCCAGCAGCCCCCGACCCGGGTCGAACGGGGCCAACGTCCTGACTTTC. Translating it yields CASSPRPGSNGANVLTF.

This chain connects TRBV29-1 to TRBJ1-2, with unresolved D. CDR3 length: 12 residues. Per the germline V gene, CDR1 is SQVTM and CDR2 is ANQGSEA. V was pared by 4 bases and J by 5 bases, with 11 bases between. The CDR3 protein is CSVGGQPYGYTF. The CDR3 DNA follows: TGCAGCGTTGGCGGTCAGCCTTATGGCTACACCTTC.

The rearrangement joins TRBV7-9 to TRBJ2-2; no clear D. Germline V gene data show CDR1 as SEHNR and CDR2 as FQNEAQ (reference sequence). CDR3 length: 12 amino acids. Between the trimmed V and J ends, which lost 5 bases and 7 bases, there was a span of 8 bases. CDR3 in amino acids: CASSAPRGELFF. The CDR3 DNA reads as TGTGCCAGCAGCGCACCCCGCGGGGAGCTGTTTTTT. The full variable domain, with the rest looked up from reference TRBV7-9 and TRBJ2-2, is DTGVSQNPRHKITKRGQNVTFRCDPISEHNRLYWYRQTLGQGPEFLTYFQNEAQLEKSRLLSDRFSAERPKGSFSTLEIQRTEQGDSAMYLCASSAPRGELFFGEGSRLTVL.

The CDR3 bases are TGTGCCAGCTCACCTGAAAGGGGACTAGCGGCTTACAATGAGCAGTTCTTC. It translates to CASSPERGLAAYNEQFF. The chain joins TRBV18 to TRBJ2-1; 11 bases line up with TRBD2. This CDR3 contains 17 residues. With 3 bases clipped from V and 4 bases from J, the junction kept 8 bases outside the gene matches. From germline, CDR1 is KGHSH and CDR2 LQKENI. Filled out from reference TRBV18 and TRBJ2-1, the complete variable domain reads NAGVMQNPRHLVRRRGQEARLRCSPMKGHSHVYWYRQLPEEGLKFMVYLQKENIIDESGMPKERFSAEFPKEGPSILRIQQVVRGDSAAYFCASSPERGLAAYNEQFFGPGTRLTVL.

The chain recombines TRBV28 with TRBJ2-2; 10 positions match TRBD2. This CDR3 comprises 15 residues. In germline, CDR1 is MDHEN, CDR2 SYDVKM. The V and J ends lost 7 bases and 1 base, in that order; junction bases with no gene match: 3. CDR3 sequence reads: CASTWTSGNTGELFF. For the CDR3, the DNA is TGTGCCAGCACCTGGACTAGCGGGAACACCGGGGAGCTGTTTTTT.

The chain links TRBV29-1 to TRBJ2-3; 9 nucleotides align to TRBD1. Trimming took 7 bases from V and 2 from J; bases not matched to a gene: 19. Germline V lookup: CDR1 SQVTM, CDR2 ANQGSEA. CDR3 length: 18 amino acids. The CDR3 coding sequence is TGCAGCGGAGAGGGACAGGGTTTAAGGGAGGGAACCACAGATACGCAGTATTTT. It encodes CSGEGQGLREGTTDTQYF.

The rearrangement links TRBV4-3 to TRBJ2-3; 7 nucleotides align to TRBD2. V gave up 0 bases and J gave up 7 bases; unmatched junction bases: 10. This CDR3 region has 16 residues. CDR1 LGHNA and CDR2 YSLEER come from the germline V gene. CDR3 in amino acids: CASSQEVGLAANTQYF. CDR3 nucleotide sequence: TGCGCCAGCAGCCAAGAGGTCGGCCTAGCGGCCAATACGCAGTATTTT.

This clone was picked up one time. The rearrangement links TRBV5-8 to TRBJ1-5; D might be TRBD1 (5 bases). Trimming removed 0 bases at V and 0 bases at J, with 7 bases between. The germline V gene has CDR1 SGHTS and CDR2 YDEGEE. The CDR3 extends over 15 amino acids. Written as DNA, the CDR3 is TGTGCCAGCAGCTTGGTGAGGGGTAGCAATCAGCCCCAGCATTTT. Translated, it gives CASSLVRGSNQPQHF.

The rearrangement joins TRBV6-5 to TRBJ2-3; 9 bases fit TRBD1. V was pared by 2 bases and J by 5 bases, with 5 bases of the junction left unmatched. CDR3 length equals 15 residues. The germline V gene has CDR1 MNHEY and CDR2 SVGAGI. The CDR3 loop reads CASSYGDRDRDTQYF. The CDR3 DNA reads as TGTGCCAGCAGTTACGGGGACAGGGATCGAGATACGCAGTATTTT.

Regarding this clone: The same CDR3 arises from other DNA sequences in this sample as well. The genes are TRBV6-5 and TRBJ1-1, with no clear D. Trimming pared 2 bases from V and 11 bases from J, leaving 9 bases between. CDR1 is MNHEY, CDR2 SVGAGI, per germline. The CDR3 length is 11 residues. Here the CDR3 DNA reads TGTGCCAGCAGTTACGGTGAAAAGGCTTTCTTT. Protein: CASSYGEKAFF.

This rearrangement joins TRBV5-1 to TRBJ1-4, with a weak D call TRBD1 (5 bases). The CDR3 length is 15 residues. Trimming cost V 5 bases and J 4 bases, with 15 bases left between them. The V gene's germline CDR1 is SGHRS and CDR2 YFSETQ. This CDR3 reads CASSPDRPFNEKLFF. CDR3 DNA sequence: TGCGCCAGCAGTCCCGACAGACCTTTTAATGAAAAACTGTTTTTT.

The V and J genes are TRBV19 and TRBJ2-3; 8 nucleotides match TRBD2. The CDR3 spans 15 residues. CDR1 is LNHDA and CDR2 is SQIVND in the germline V gene (reference sequence). Trimming cost V 2 bases and J 2 bases; bases outside gene matches: 3. DNA of the CDR3: TGTGCCAGTAGTATACGAGCGGGAGTCACAGATACGCAGTATTTT. Encoded protein: CASSIRAGVTDTQYF.

CDR3: CASRIQEQYYGYTF. The CDR3 DNA follows: TGTGCCAGCAGGATTCAGGAGCAGTACTATGGCTACACCTTC. This chain uses TRBV28 with TRBJ1-2; D ambiguous. Trimming removed 6 bases from V and 3 bases from J, with 14 bases in between. This CDR3 is built from 14 residues. CDR1 is MDHEN, CDR2 SYDVKM, per germline.

The chain joins TRBV18 to TRBJ1-1, with 12 bases matching TRBD1. The CDR3 consists of 16 residues. V lost 3 bases and J lost 7; bases outside the gene matches: 9. The germline CDR1 and CDR2 sequences are KGHSH and LQKENI. In DNA form, the CDR3 reads TGTGCCAGCTCACCTAATGCCGGGACAGGGGGCAATGAAGCTTTCTTT. Translation: CASSPNAGTGGNEAFF.

The rearrangement joins TRBV19 to TRBJ2-2; no clear D gene. The V end was cut by 1 base, the J end by 5 bases, with 8 bases between. This CDR3 is built from 14 residues. Germline loops: CDR1 LNHDA, CDR2 SQIVND (reference sequence). CDR3: CASSIADLTGELFF. The CDR3 region has the DNA TGTGCCAGTAGTATAGCAGACCTGACCGGGGAGCTGTTTTTT.

This rearrangement joins TRBV6-5 to TRBJ2-1; 11 bases map to TRBD1. From germline, CDR1 is MNHEY and CDR2 SVGAGI. Trimming took 5 bases from V and 3 from J; bases not matched to a gene: 3. This CDR3 region has 15 residues. CDR3 in DNA: TGTGCCAGCAGTCCCGGGACAGGGGGCTACAATGAGCAGTTCTTC. This sequence encodes CASSPGTGGYNEQFF.

V is TRBV13 and J is TRBJ2-7; no clear D gene. Trimming pared 1 base from V and 3 bases from J, leaving 28 bases between. This CDR3 contains 20 residues. The germline V gene has CDR1 PRHDT and CDR2 FYEKMQ (reference sequence). This chain's CDR3 is CASSLAGRITLQKAHYEQYF. The DNA for the CDR3 is TGTGCCAGCAGCTTAGCAGGAAGGATCACCTTACAGAAAGCTCACTACGAGCAGTACTTC.